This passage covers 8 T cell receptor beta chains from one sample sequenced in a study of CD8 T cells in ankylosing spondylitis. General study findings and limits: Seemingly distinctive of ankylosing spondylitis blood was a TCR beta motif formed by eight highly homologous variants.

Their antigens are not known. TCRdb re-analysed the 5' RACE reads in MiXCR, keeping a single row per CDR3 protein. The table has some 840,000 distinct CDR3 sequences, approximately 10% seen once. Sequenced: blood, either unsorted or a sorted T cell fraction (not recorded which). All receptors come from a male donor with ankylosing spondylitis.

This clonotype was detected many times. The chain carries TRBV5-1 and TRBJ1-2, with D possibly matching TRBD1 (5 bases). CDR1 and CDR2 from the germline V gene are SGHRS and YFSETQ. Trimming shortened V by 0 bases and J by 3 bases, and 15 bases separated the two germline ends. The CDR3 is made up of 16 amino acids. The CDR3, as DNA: TGCGCCAGCAGCTTGGTGACAGCTCGAGTCGACTATGGCTACACCTTC. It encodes CASSLVTARVDYGYTF.

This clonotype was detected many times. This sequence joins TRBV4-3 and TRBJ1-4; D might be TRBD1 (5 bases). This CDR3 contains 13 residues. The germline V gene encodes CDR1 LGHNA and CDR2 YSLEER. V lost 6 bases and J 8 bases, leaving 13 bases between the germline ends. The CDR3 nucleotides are TGCGCCAGCAGTTCACAGGCGGGAGAAAAACTGTTTTTT. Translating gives CASSSQAGEKLFF.

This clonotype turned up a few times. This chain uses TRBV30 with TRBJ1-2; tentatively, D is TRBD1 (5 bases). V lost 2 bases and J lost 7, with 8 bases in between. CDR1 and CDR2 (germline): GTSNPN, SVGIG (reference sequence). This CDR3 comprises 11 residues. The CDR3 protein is CAWSTQGGYTF. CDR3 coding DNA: TGTGCCTGGAGTACTCAGGGTGGCTACACCTTC.

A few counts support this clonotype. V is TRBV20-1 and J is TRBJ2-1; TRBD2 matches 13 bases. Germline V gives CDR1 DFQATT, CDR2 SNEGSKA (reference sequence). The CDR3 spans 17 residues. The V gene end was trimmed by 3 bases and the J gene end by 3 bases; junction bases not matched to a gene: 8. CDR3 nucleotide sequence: TGCAGTGCTAGGACTAGCGGGAGGACTAGTGTCTACAATGAGCAGTTCTTC. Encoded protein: CSARTSGRTSVYNEQFF.

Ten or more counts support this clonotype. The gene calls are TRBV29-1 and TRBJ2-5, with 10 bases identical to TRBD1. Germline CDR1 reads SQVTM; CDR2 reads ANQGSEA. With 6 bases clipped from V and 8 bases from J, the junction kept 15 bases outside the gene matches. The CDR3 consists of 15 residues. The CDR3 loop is CSVGRAGTGASTQYF. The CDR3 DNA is TGCAGCGTCGGAAGAGCCGGGACAGGGGCTTCTACCCAGTACTTC.

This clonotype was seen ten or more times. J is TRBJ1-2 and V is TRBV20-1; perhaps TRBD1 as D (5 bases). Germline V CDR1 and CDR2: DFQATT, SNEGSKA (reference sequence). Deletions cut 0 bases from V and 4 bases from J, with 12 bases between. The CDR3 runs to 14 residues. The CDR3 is CSARDQGDLYGYTF. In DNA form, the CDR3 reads TGCAGTGCTAGAGATCAAGGGGACCTCTATGGCTACACCTTC.

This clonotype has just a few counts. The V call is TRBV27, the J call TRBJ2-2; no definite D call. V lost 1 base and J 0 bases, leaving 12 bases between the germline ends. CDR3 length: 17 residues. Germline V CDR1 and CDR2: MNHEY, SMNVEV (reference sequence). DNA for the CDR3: TGTGCCAGCAGTTTATTCGGCAGGCCCACGAACACCGGGGAGCTGTTTTTT. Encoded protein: CASSLFGRPTNTGELFF.

CDR3 nucleotides: TGCAGTGCTAGAGATCCGAAGGGATTCTCCTACGAGCAGTACTTC. Its translation is CSARDPKGFSYEQYF. The genes are TRBV20-1 and TRBJ2-7; D is unresolved. The CDR3 loop spans 15 amino acids. The germline gives CDR1 DFQATT, CDR2 SNEGSKA (reference sequence). Trimming left V 0 bases short and J 0 bases short, with 12 bases between.